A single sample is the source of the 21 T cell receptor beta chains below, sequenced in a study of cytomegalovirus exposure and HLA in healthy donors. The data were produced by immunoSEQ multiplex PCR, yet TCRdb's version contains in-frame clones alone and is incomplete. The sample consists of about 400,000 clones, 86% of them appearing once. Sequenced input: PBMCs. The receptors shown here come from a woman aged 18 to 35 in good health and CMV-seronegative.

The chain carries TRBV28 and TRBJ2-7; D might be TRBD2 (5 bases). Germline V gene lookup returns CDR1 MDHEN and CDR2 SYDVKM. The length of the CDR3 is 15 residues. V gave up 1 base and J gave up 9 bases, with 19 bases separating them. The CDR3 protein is CASSLFGGYYEGQYF. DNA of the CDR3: TGTGCCAGCAGTTTATTTGGCGGCTACTACGAGGGGCAGTACTTC.

The CDR3 DNA follows: TGTGCCAGCAGTCCAAGGACTTCCTATAGCACAGATACGCAGTATTTT. Its translation is CASSPRTSYSTDTQYF. The V gene is TRBV2, the J gene TRBJ2-3; a possible D gene is TRBD2 (5 bases). The CDR3 is 16 amino acids. Per germline, CDR1 SNHLY and CDR2 FYNNEI. V lost 5 bases to trimming and J lost 0 bases, with 15 bases between them.

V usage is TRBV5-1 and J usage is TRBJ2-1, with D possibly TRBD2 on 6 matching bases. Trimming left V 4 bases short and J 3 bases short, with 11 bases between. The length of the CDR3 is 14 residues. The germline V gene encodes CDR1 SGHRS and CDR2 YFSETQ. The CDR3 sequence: CASSLRDFYNEQFF. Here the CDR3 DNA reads TGCGCCAGCAGCCTCCGGGACTTCTACAATGAGCAGTTCTTC.

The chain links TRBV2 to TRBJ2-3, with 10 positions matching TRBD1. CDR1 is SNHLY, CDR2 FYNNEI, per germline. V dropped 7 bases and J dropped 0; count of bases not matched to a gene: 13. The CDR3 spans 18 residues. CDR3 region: CASNTGQGGSFSTDTQYF. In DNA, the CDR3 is TGTGCCAGCAATACCGGACAGGGGGGGTCCTTTAGCACAGATACGCAGTATTTT.

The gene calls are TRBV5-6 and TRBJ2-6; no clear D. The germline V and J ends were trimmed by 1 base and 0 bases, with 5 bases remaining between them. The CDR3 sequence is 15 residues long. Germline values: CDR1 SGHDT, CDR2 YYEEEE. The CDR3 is CASSLIYSGANVLTF. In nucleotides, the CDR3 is TGTGCCAGCAGCTTGATCTACTCTGGGGCCAACGTCCTGACTTTC.

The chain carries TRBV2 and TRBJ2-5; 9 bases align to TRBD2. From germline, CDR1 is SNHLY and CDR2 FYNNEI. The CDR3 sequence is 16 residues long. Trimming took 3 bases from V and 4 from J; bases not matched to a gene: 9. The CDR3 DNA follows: TGTGCCAGCAGTGATAGTGCGGGAGGGCCTGGAGAGACCCAGTACTTC. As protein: CASSDSAGGPGETQYF.

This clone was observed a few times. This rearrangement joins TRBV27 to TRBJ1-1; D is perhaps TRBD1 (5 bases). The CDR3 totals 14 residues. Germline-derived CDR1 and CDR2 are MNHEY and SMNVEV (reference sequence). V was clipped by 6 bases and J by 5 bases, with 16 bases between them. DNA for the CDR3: TGTGCCAGCAGCCTAGCGGGACGACGGACTGAAGCTTTCTTT. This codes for CASSLAGRRTEAFF.

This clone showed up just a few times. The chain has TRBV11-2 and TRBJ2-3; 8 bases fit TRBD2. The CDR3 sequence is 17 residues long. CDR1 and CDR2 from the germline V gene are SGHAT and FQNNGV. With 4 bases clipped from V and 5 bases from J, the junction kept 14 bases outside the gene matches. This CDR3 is CASSSRRVKREQDTQYF. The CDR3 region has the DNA TGTGCCAGCAGCTCCCGAAGGGTGAAGCGGGAGCAAGATACGCAGTATTTT.

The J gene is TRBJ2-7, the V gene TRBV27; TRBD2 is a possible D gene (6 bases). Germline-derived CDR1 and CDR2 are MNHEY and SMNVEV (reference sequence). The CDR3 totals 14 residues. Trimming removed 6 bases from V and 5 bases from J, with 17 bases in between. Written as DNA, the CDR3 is TGTGCCAGCAGCCCCGCCGGGAGTCCCAACGAGCAGTACTTC. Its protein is CASSPAGSPNEQYF.

CDR3 in DNA: TGTGCCAGCACCACAGGGGAGGAGTGGGGCAAAAACATTCAGTACTTC. Translated: CASTTGEEWGKNIQYF. This sequence joins TRBV11-2 and TRBJ2-4; D is perhaps TRBD1 (7 bases). Trimming left V 7 bases short and J 3 bases short, with 19 bases between. CDR3 length: 16 residues. Germline V gives CDR1 SGHAT, CDR2 FQNNGV.

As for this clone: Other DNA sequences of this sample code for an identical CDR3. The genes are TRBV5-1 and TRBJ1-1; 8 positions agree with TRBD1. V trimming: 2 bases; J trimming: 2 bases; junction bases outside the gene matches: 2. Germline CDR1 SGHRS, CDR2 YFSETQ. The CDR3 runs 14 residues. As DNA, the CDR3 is TGCGCCAGCAGCTTCTCAGGGGGCAACACTGAAGCTTTCTTT. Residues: CASSFSGGNTEAFF.

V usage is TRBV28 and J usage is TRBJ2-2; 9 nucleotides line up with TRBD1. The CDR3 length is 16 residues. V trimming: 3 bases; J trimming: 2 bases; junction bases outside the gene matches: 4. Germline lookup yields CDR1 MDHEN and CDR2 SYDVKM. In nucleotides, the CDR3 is TGTGCCAGCAGTTTGCTGGGACAGGGTAACACCGGGGAGCTGTTTTTT. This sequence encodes CASSLLGQGNTGELFF.

The CDR3 DNA sequence: TGCGCCAGCCTCCCCAGACTACAGGGTAACTATGGCTACACCTTC. Amino acids: CASLPRLQGNYGYTF. The chain has TRBV4-1 and TRBJ1-2; TRBD1 might be the D (6 bases). Trimming cost V 8 bases and J 1 base, with 17 bases left between them. The CDR3 contains 15 residues. Germline CDR1 reads MGHRA; CDR2 reads YSYEKL.

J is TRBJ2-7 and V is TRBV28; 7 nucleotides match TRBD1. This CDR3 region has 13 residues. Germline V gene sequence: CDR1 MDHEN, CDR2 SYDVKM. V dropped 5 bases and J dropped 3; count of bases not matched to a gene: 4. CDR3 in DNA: TGTGCCAGCAGTCTTCGACAGGGCTACGAGCAGTACTTC. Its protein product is CASSLRQGYEQYF.

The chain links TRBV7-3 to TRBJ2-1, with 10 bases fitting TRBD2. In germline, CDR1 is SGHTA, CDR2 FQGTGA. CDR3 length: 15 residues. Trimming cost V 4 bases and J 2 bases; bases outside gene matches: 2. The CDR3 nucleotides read TGTGCCAGCAGCTGGAGCGGGAGGGCCTACAATGAGCAGTTCTTC. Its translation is CASSWSGRAYNEQFF.

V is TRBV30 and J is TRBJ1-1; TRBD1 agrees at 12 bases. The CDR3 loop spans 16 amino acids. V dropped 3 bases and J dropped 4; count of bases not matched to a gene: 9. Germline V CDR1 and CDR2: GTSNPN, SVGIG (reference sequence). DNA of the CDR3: TGTGCCTGGAGCAGGGGACAGGGGGCGCGGGGCACTGAAGCTTTCTTT. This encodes CAWSRGQGARGTEAFF.

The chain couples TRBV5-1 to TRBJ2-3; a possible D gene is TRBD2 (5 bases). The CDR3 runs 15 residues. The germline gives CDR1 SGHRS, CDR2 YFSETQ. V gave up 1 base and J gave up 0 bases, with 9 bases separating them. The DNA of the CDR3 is TGCGCCAGCAGCTTGCCGGACTCTAGCACAGATACGCAGTATTTT. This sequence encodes CASSLPDSSTDTQYF.

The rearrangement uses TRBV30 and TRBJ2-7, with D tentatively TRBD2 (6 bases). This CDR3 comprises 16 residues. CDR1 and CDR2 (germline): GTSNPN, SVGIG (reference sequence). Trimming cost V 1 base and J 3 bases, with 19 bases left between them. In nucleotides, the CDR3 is TGTGCCTGGAGTGCCCCGTTGGGCGGAGGGGACTACGAGCAGTACTTC. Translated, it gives CAWSAPLGGGDYEQYF.

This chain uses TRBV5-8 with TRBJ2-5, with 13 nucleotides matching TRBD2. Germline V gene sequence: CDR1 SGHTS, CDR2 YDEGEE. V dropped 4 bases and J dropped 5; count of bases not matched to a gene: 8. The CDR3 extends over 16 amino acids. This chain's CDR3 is CASSPGLAGESETQYF. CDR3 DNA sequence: TGTGCCAGCAGCCCCGGACTAGCGGGAGAATCGGAGACCCAGTACTTC.

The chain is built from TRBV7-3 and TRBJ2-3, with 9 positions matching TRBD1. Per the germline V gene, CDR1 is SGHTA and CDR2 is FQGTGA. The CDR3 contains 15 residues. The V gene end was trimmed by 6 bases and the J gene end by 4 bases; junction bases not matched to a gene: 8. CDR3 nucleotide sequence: TGTGCCAGCAGGCTACAGGGGGCTGGGGCAGATACGCAGTATTTT. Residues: CASRLQGAGADTQYF.

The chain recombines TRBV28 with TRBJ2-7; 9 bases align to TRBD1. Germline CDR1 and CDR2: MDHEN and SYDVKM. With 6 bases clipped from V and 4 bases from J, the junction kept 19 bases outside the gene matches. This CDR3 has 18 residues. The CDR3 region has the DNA TGTGCCAGCAGCATAACTCACAGGGGGCTAATTTCTAGGTACGAGCAGTACTTC. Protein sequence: CASSITHRGLISRYEQYF.